What follows are 8 T cell receptor beta chains derived from one specimen sequenced in a study of T cells in localized non-small cell lung cancer. Generated by immunoSEQ multiplex PCR, the TCRdb table keeps only in-frame clones and is missing some. The sample holds about 40,000 clones; 81% are singletons and the top ten take under 7.5%. The input for sequencing was peripheral blood mononuclear cells, taken before any cancer treatment. All receptors come from a male donor aged 60 or older with stage II lung adenocarcinoma.

The gene calls are TRBV28 and TRBJ1-2, with D unresolved. V was clipped by 4 bases and J by 7 bases, with 13 bases between them. The germline CDR1 and CDR2 sequences are MDHEN and SYDVKM. The CDR3 is 13 amino acids. CDR3 DNA: TGTGCCAGCAGTTCTCAGCCAGGCACTGGCTACACCTTC. This gives the protein CASSSQPGTGYTF.

V gene TRBV5-4 combines with J gene TRBJ2-2, with D tentatively TRBD2 (6 bases). CDR3 length: 18 amino acids. Trimming cost V 4 bases and J 1 base, with 20 bases left between them. CDR1 and CDR2 from the germline V gene are SGHNT and YYREEE (reference sequence). The CDR3 sequence is CASSRVSGATLNTGELFF. The CDR3, as DNA: TGTGCCAGCAGCCGAGTTAGCGGAGCGACATTGAACACCGGGGAGCTGTTTTTT.

DNA for the CDR3: TGTGCCAGCAGCACTCAGAGCCTAACAGGGGGCAGGCAGTACTTC. Residues: CASSTQSLTGGRQYF. The chain carries TRBV7-9 and TRBJ2-7; TRBD1 matches at 9 bases. The junction had 14 bases not matched to a gene; V was cut back by 5 bases and J by 9 bases. The germline gives CDR1 SEHNR, CDR2 FQNEAQ (reference sequence). The CDR3 covers 15 residues.

This chain joins TRBV18 and TRBJ2-5; D is unresolved. Looked up from germline, CDR1 is KGHSH and CDR2 is LQKENI. The CDR3 spans 13 residues. V lost 2 bases and J 0 bases, leaving 4 bases between the germline ends. The CDR3 nucleotides read TGTGCCAGCTCACCAGGGAACCAAGAGACCCAGTACTTC. Translation gives CASSPGNQETQYF.

The V call is TRBV2, the J call TRBJ2-3, with D uncertain. The CDR3 is made up of 13 amino acids. Trimming shortened V by 7 bases and J by 3 bases, and 11 bases separated the two germline ends. The germline V gene has CDR1 SNHLY and CDR2 FYNNEI. CDR3 in amino acids: CASKPGTTDTQYF. CDR3 DNA sequence: TGTGCCAGCAAGCCAGGCACTACAGATACGCAGTATTTT.

This chain connects TRBV5-1 to TRBJ2-1; TRBD2 is a possible D gene (6 bases). In germline, CDR1 is SGHRS, CDR2 YFSETQ. Trimming pared 2 bases from V and 4 bases from J, leaving 10 bases between. This CDR3 contains 14 residues. CDR3 amino acids: CASSLRESYNEQFF. Here the CDR3 DNA reads TGCGCCAGCAGCTTACGGGAGTCGTACAATGAGCAGTTCTTC.

Only a few counts were recorded for this clone. The V and J genes are TRBV5-6 and TRBJ2-7; the match to TRBD2 covers 10 bases. The CDR3 is 14 amino acids. CDR1 and CDR2 (germline): SGHDT, YYEEEE. Trimming cost V 4 bases and J 6 bases; bases outside gene matches: 7. DNA for the CDR3: TGTGCCAGCAGCGGAAGCGGGAGGGGAGGCGAGCAGTACTTC. It is translated as CASSGSGRGGEQYF.

The rearrangement joins TRBV19 to TRBJ1-1, with a weak D call TRBD1 (6 bases). The ends were cut back, 6 bases at V and 4 bases at J, with 15 bases in the middle. The CDR3 sequence is 14 residues long. The germline V gene encodes CDR1 LNHDA and CDR2 SQIVND (reference sequence). In nucleotides, the CDR3 is TGTGCCAGTAGGCCCACAGGGATTCGCACTGAAGCTTTCTTT. Amino acid sequence: CASRPTGIRTEAFF.